The rows below give T cell receptor beta chains drawn from one sample of a study of vaccination and CD4 T cells after COVID-19. Their recognized antigens are unknown. TCRdb re-called the PCR reads through MiXCR, storing one row per CDR3 protein. The sample carries some 15,000 distinct CDR3 sequences, around 56% recorded once. The sample consisted of CD4+ T cells from blood, cultured in vitro. The receptors stem from a human donor who had recovered from COVID-19. Both conserved end residues are trimmed from each CDR3. Fields, in order: J gene, V gene, clone size, CDR3 protein. Where a row states a size, it is once, few, many or the class of an expanded clone; other rows omit it.

TRBJ1-1	TRBV3-1	NA	ASSARQGGTEAF
TRBJ2-3	TRBV2	NA	ASRATTLSTDTQY
TRBJ2-1	TRBV27	NA	ASSFGRGRRQF
TRBJ2-2	TRBV6-5	few	ASSYQTGTINTGELF
TRBJ2-5	TRBV10-3	NA	AISEYAQARQGSETQY
TRBJ1-6	TRBV20-1	NA	SARDLGDRSFLALH
TRBJ1-1	TRBV20-1	NA	SARVQAGGTEAF
TRBJ1-1	TRBV7-9	NA	ASSSWGARAEAF
TRBJ2-3	TRBV4-1	NA	ASSEGPEDDTQY
TRBJ1-1	TRBV27	NA	ASRPDREGTEAF
TRBJ2-2	TRBV6-1	few	ASIPGQGIGELF
TRBJ1-2	TRBV20-1	NA	SARDHSTNYGYT
TRBJ1-1	TRBV5-8	NA	ASSLDRGRTEAF
TRBJ2-3	TRBV12-3/TRBV12-4	NA	ASSNRGTDTQY
TRBJ1-1	TRBV29-1	few	SVRDGHEAF
TRBJ2-7	TRBV20-1	NA	SARGQAGANEQY
TRBJ1-4	TRBV27	NA	ASSLSGGGATNEKLF
TRBJ2-3	TRBV28	NA	ASSSGQDTDTQY
TRBJ2-3	TRBV7-2	NA	ASSLNSGRASSTDTQY
TRBJ1-2	TRBV6-5	few	ASSFSDRGRNYGYT
TRBJ2-1	TRBV24-1	few	ATSDLGWGIRGNEQF
TRBJ2-1	TRBV11-3	NA	ASSSRPGQAINEQF
TRBJ2-1	TRBV27	NA	ASSLKAGGLGEQF
TRBJ2-3	TRBV19	NA	ASSGRTDTQY
TRBJ1-2	TRBV30	few	AWSVTAWSYT
TRBJ2-3	TRBV20-1	few	SVRIWGSRGTDTQY
TRBJ2-5	TRBV18	NA	ASSPGAQETQY
TRBJ1-2	TRBV20-1	few	SVRDRENYGYT